This TCR beta chain was captured by sequencing in a study of T cells in Graves' hyperthyroidism and ophthalmopathy. Germline V gene sequence: CDR1 DFQATT, CDR2 SNEGSKA (reference sequence). The CDR3 contains 14 residues. Trimming took 0 bases from V and 4 from J, leaving 10 bases between them. TCR beta CDR3 region amplification was performed from RNA transcripts. The TCR CDR3 was amplified in a first-round RT-PCR using the HTBI primer set. TCRdb processed the multiplex PCR reads anew with MiXCR; each CDR3 protein has one entry. Altogether more than 500,000 distinct CDR3 sequences are present, 14% to 15% being singletons, with the ten largest covering about 3.9%. This clonotype was recorded many times.

The chain employs TRBV20-1 and TRBJ1-5; D remains ambiguous. The sequenced sample was blood. The source of this sequence is a middle-aged woman with Graves' ophthalmopathy. The CDR3 loop reads CSARDGSSNQPQHF. The DNA of the CDR3 is TGCAGTGCTAGAGATGGAAGCTCTAATCAGCCCCAGCATTTT.